These 3 T cell receptor beta chains originate from one sample sequenced in a study of CD8 T cells in Susac syndrome. Random hexamers primed reverse transcription of about 0.45 to 1 ug RNA. TCRdb fed the immunoSEQ multiplex PCR reads into MiXCR, producing one record per CDR3 protein. The sample has about 400,000 distinct CDR3 sequences, 75% to 90% seen once; the top ten hold about 0.12%. Sample: CD8+ T cells from PBMCs. The receptor source for this set is a human donor with multiple sclerosis.

The chain has TRBV30 and TRBJ2-7, with 7 positions matching TRBD1. Germline trimming cut 1 base from V and 4 bases from J; bases unmatched to any gene: 4. The CDR3 totals 13 residues. CDR1 and CDR2 (germline): GTSNPN, SVGIG (reference sequence). The CDR3 region has the DNA TGTGCCTGGAGTGAAGGGACAGTTTACGAGCAGTACTTC. It is translated as CAWSEGTVYEQYF. The full variable domain, with the rest looked up from reference TRBV30 and TRBJ2-7, is SQTIHQWPATLVQPVGSPLSLECTVEGTSNPNLYWYRQAAGRGLQLLFYSVGIGQISSEVPQNLSASRPQDRQFILSSKKLLLSDSGFYLCAWSEGTVYEQYFGPGTRLTVT.

The chain employs TRBV12-3 or TRBV12-4 and TRBJ1-4; D not certain. This CDR3 is built from 12 residues. Trimming stripped 6 bases from V and 8 bases from J, with 10 bases between. As DNA, the CDR3 is TGTGCCAGCAGACCGGGAGGGGAAAAACTGTTTTTT. This translates into CASRPGGEKLFF.

This clonotype was seen a handful of times. The chain combines TRBV6-5 with TRBJ1-1; TRBD1 might be the D (5 bases). From germline, CDR1 is MNHEY and CDR2 SVGAGI. The V end lost 4 bases, the J end lost 4 bases, and 16 bases lay between the germline ends. This CDR3 is 15 amino acids long. In nucleotides, the CDR3 is TGTGCCAGCAGTTGGGGCCGCGGCCCGTTCACTGAAGCTTTCTTT. This translates into CASSWGRGPFTEAFF.